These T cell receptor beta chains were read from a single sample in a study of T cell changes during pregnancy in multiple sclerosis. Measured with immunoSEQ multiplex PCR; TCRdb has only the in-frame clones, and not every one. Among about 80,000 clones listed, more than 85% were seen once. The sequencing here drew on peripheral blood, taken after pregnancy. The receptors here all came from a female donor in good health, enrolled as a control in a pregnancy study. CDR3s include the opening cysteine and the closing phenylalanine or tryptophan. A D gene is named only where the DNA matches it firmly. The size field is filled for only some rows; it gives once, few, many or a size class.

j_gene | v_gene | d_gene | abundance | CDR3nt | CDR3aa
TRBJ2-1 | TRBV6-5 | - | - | TGTGCCAGCATACTAGGAACAGAGCAGTTCTTC | CASILGTEQFF
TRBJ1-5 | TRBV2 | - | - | TGTGCCAGCAAAGGACAAGTCGACCAGCCCCAGCATTTT | CASKGQVDQPQHF
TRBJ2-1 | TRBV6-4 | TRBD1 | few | TGTGCCAGCAGTGACGGGGACAGCAATGAGCAGTTCTTC | CASSDGDSNEQFF
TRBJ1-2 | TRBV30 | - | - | TGTGCCTGGAGCCCCGGGGGGGGGATAGATGGCTACACCTTC | CAWSPGGGIDGYTF
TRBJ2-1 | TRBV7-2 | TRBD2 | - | TGTGCCAGCAGCTTAGTAGGTGGGAGGGAGTACAATGAGCAGTTCTTC | CASSLVGGREYNEQFF
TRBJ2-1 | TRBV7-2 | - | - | TGTGCCAGCAGCCGAAATTCGATAGCGACTTACAATGAGCAGTTCTTC | CASSRNSIATYNEQFF
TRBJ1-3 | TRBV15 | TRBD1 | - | TGTGCCACCAGCAGGGGGGAAGGCAGGGACAGAAGAAACACCATATATTTT | CATSRGEGRDRRNTIYF
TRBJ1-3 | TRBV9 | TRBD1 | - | TGTGCCAGCAGCCCCGGAAGGACAGGGCAGCTTGGAAACACCATATATTTT | CASSPGRTGQLGNTIYF
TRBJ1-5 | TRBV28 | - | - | TGTGCCAGCAGATCGGTGAATCAGCCCCAGCATTTT | CASRSVNQPQHF
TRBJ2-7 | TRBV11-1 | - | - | TGTGCCAGCAGCCGCAGACTTGGAGTTGGCGAGCAGTACTTC | CASSRRLGVGEQYF
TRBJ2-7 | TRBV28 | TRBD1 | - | TGTGCCAGCAGTCCAGGGGGCGCCTCCTACGAGCAGTACTTC | CASSPGGASYEQYF
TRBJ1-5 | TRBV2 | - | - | TGTGCCAGCAGTGAAAGGGGCGGGGATCAGCCCCAGCATTTT | CASSERGGDQPQHF
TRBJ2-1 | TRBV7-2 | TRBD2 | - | TGTGCCAGCAGCTTCTTTCCGGGACTAGGGGGTAGGGAGCAGTTCTTC | CASSFFPGLGGREQFF
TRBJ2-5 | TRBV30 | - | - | TGTGCCTGGAGTGTGGGGGGTCAGCAAGAGACCCAGTACTTC | CAWSVGGQQETQYF
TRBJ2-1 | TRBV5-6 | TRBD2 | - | TGTGCCAGCAGCTTGAGTGGACTAGCGGGAGGTGAGCAGTTCTTC | CASSLSGLAGGEQFF
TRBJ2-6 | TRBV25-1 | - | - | TGTGCCAGCACCCAGGGGCCCCTTAACTCTGGGGCCAACGTCCTGACTTTC | CASTQGPLNSGANVLTF
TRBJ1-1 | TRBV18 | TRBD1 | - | TGTGCCAGCTCCCCCGGGACAGGGGCGTCGGGGGCTTTCTTT | CASSPGTGASGAFF
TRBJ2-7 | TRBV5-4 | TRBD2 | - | TGTGCCAGCAGCTTACCGGGACTAGCGGGGGAGCCCAGGGACTACGAGCAGTACTTC | CASSLPGLAGEPRDYEQYF
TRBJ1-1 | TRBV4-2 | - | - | TGTGCCAGCAGCCAAGAACAGGGAACTGAAGCTTTCTTT | CASSQEQGTEAFF
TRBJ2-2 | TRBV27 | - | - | TGTGCCAGCAGTTCAGGCGGGGAGCTGTTTTTT | CASSSGGELFF
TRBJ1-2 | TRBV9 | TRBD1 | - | TGTGCCAGCAGCGTAGTAGGGGAACTACTACTCCGAGGGGGCCTTAAAAGGTTTGGCTATGGCTACACCTTC | CASSVVGELLLRGGLKRFGYGYTF
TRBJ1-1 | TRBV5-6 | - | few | TGTGCCAGCAGCCGACAGGTCTACAAGGGGACTGAAGCTTTCTTT | CASSRQVYKGTEAFF
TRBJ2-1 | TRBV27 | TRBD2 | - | TGTGCCAGCAGTTCTAGCGGGAGGGGAAATATCAATGAGCAGTTCTTC | CASSSSGRGNINEQFF
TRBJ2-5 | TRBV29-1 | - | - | TGCAGCGTTGAAGGGGCCCTCGTAGGGAGTGAGACCCAGTACTTC | CSVEGALVGSETQYF
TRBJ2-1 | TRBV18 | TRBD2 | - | TGTGCCAGCTCACGACTAGCGGGAGGACTCACTGAGCAGTTCTTC | CASSRLAGGLTEQFF
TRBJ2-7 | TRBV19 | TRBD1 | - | TGTGCCAGTAGTAAGGGACAGGGAGGAACAGAGCAGTACTTC | CASSKGQGGTEQYF
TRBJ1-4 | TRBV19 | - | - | TGTGCCAGCTCATTGGGGGCGGGGGCAAAACTGTTTTTT | CASSLGAGAKLFF
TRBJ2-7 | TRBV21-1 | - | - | TGTGCCAGCCGCAAGGGGGCTGGTGTCTTTTCCTACGAGCAGTACTTC | CASRKGAGVFSYEQYF
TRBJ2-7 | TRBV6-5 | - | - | TGTGCCAGCAGTTACTCGCTGACAGGAAACTCCTACGAGCAGTACTTC | CASSYSLTGNSYEQYF
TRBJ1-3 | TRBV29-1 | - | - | TGCAGCGTTGCAGTTTCTGCTGGAAACACCATATATTTT | CSVAVSAGNTIYF
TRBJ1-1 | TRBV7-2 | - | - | TGTGCCAGCAGCTTAGGAGGTAGGAGTGAAGCTTTCTTT | CASSLGGRSEAFF
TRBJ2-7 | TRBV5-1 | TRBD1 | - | TGCGCCAGCAGCACCGGGGACAGCCTTTGGGAGCAGTACTTC | CASSTGDSLWEQYF
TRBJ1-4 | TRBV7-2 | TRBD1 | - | TGTGCCAGCAGCTTAACAACAGGGGCAACTAATGAAAAACTGTTTTTT | CASSLTTGATNEKLFF
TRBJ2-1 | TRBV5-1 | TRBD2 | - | TGCGCCAGCAGACGGGGGGAATCCTACAATGAGCAGTTCTTC | CASRRGESYNEQFF
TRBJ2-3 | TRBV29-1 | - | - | TGCAGCGTTGAAAGTGGGGGGGATACGCAGTATTTT | CSVESGGDTQYF
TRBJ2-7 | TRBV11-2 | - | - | TGTGCCAGCAGCTTAACAGTAACAGAGTCCTACGAGCAGTACTTC | CASSLTVTESYEQYF
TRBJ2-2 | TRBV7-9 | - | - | TGTGCCAGCAGCTTAATAGGGGAAGACACCGGGGAGCTGTTTTTT | CASSLIGEDTGELFF
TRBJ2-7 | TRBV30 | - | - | TGTGCCTTTGCCCGCGGGTTATACGAGCAGTACTTC | CAFARGLYEQYF
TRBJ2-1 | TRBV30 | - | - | TGTGCCTGGAGTGTCCTAGCCAATGAGCAGTTCTTC | CAWSVLANEQFF
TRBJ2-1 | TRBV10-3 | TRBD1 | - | TGTGCCATCAGTGGGGGACAGGGAACCTACAATGAGCAGTTCTTC | CAISGGQGTYNEQFF
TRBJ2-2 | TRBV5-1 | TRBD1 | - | TGCGCCAGCAGCTTACAGGGGGCAGGGGAGCTGTTTTTT | CASSLQGAGELFF
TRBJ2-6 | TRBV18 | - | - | TGTGCCAGCTCACAGATGCTACAGGGCTCTGGGGCCAACGTCCTGACTTTC | CASSQMLQGSGANVLTF
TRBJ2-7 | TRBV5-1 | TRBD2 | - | TGCGCCAGCAGCATCGGACTAGCGGGGGGTTCCTACGAGCAGTACTTC | CASSIGLAGGSYEQYF
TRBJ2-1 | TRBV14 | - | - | TGTGCCAGCAGCCACCCCGGGTACTCCCGACGAGGGGAGCAGTTCTTC | CASSHPGYSRRGEQFF
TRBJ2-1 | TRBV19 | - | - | TGTGCCAGTTCCCGGAGCTCCTACAATGAGCAGTTCTTC | CASSRSSYNEQFF
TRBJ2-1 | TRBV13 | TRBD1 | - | TGTGCCAGCCATGGGACAGACTATGAGCAGTTCTTC | CASHGTDYEQFF
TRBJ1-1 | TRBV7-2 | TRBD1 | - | TGTGCCAGCAGTCCTAGCGGGACAGGGGTTATGAACACTGAAGCTTTCTTT | CASSPSGTGVMNTEAFF
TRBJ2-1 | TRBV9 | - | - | TGTGCCAGCAGCGTGAGAGGGTCCTACAATGAGCAGTTCTTC | CASSVRGSYNEQFF
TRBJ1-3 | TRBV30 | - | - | TGTGCCTGGGGAGCCGAAAGCTCTGGAAACACCATATATTTT | CAWGAESSGNTIYF
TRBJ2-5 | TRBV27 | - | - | TGTGCCAGCAGTTTTTCAGGTCAAGAGACCCAGTACTTC | CASSFSGQETQYF